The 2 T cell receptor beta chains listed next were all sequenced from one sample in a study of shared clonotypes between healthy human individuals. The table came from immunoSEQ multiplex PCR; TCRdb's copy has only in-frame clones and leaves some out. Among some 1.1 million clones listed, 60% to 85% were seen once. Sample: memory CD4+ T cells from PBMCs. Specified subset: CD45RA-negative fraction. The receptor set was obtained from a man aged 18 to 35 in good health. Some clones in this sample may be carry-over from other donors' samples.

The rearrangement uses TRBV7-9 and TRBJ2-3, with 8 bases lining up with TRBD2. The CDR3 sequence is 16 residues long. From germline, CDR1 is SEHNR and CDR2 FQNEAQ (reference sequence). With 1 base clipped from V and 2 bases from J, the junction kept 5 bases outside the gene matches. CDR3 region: CASSLGLAGHTDTQYF. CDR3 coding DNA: TGTGCCAGCAGCTTAGGGCTAGCGGGCCACACAGATACGCAGTATTTT.

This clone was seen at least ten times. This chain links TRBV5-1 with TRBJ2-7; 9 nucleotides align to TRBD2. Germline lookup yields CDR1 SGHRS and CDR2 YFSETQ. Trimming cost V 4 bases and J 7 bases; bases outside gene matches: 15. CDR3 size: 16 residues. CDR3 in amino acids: CASSAGASGTDWEQYF. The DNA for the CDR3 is TGCGCCAGCAGCGCGGGCGCTAGCGGGACGGATTGGGAGCAGTACTTC.